The next 5 T cell receptor beta chains were all read from a single sample in a study of human T cells and chemical hapten exposure. Each CDR3 protein is one row after TCRdb ran MiXCR on the 5' RACE reads. The sample lists 130,000 or so distinct CDR3 sequences; around 4.4% were seen once. Whole blood that had not been fractionated was the source of extracted total RNA. The receptors shown here come from a female donor in good health.

This clonotype appeared many times. J is TRBJ1-2 and V is TRBV14; tentative D call: TRBD1 (5 bases). CDR3 length: 16 amino acids. V lost 0 bases, J lost 4 bases, and 15 bases lay in between. Germline CDR1 reads SGHDN; CDR2 reads FVKESK. The CDR3 loop reads CASSQDRGVGRYGYTF. The CDR3 coding sequence is TGTGCCAGCAGCCAAGATAGAGGCGTGGGGCGCTATGGCTACACCTTC. Full variable domain (missing parts from reference TRBV14 and TRBJ1-2): EAGVTQFPSHSVIEKGQTVTLRCDPISGHDNLYWYRRVMGKEIKFLLHFVKESKQDESGMPNNRFLAERTGGTYSTLKVQPAELEDSGVYFCASSQDRGVGRYGYTFGSGTRLTVV.

This clonotype occurred many times. The chain combines TRBV11-2 with TRBJ1-5, with unresolved D. CDR3 length equals 18 residues. CDR1 is SGHAT and CDR2 is FQNNGV in the germline V gene. Trimming took 0 bases from V and 0 from J, leaving 15 bases between them. The CDR3 region is CASSLDGSSQYSNQPQHF. The CDR3 DNA reads TGTGCCAGCAGCTTAGATGGGTCCAGCCAATATAGCAATCAGCCCCAGCATTTT.

In its sample, this clonotype was seen many times. The chain is built from TRBV7-3 and TRBJ2-7, with D perhaps TRBD1 or TRBD2 (7 bases each). This CDR3 has 13 residues. Germline CDR1 and CDR2: SGHTA and FQGTGA. V shed 2 bases and J shed 5 bases, with 10 bases lying between them. The CDR3 DNA reads TGTGCCAGCAGCTTACAGGGGGGGGACGAGCAGTACTTC. Its translation is CASSLQGGDEQYF.

In its sample, this clonotype was seen many times. The genes are TRBV12-3 or TRBV12-4 and TRBJ1-2, with TRBD1 matching 8 bases. With V trimmed by 6 bases and J by 2 bases, 8 bases remained unmatched. The CDR3 has 15 amino acids. The CDR3 spells CASRPGQGLNYGYTF. CDR3 sequence (DNA): TGTGCCAGCAGACCAGGACAGGGCTTGAACTATGGCTACACCTTC.

This clonotype was seen many times. V usage is TRBV18 and J usage is TRBJ1-5; weak D call: TRBD1 (5 bases). In germline, CDR1 is KGHSH, CDR2 LQKENI. The ends were cut back, 4 bases at V and 5 bases at J, with 9 bases in the middle. This CDR3 spans 13 amino acids. CDR3 nucleotides: TGTGCCAGCTCACAGGGACGGGATCAGCCCCAGCATTTT. Translating gives CASSQGRDQPQHF.